This T cell receptor beta chain was recorded in a study of CD8+ T cells in alopecia areata. In the study overall: Grafting placed skin from roughly 6-13-month-old C3H/HeJ donors with spontaneous alopecia onto approximately 7-10-week-old female C3H/HeJ mice. Study outcomes and limitations: Scalp sequencing captures resident alphabeta T cells of normal skin too. TCR sharing was clearer in mice than between patients, perhaps partly owing to patient HLA diversity. Compared with normal scalp, lesional scalp had higher clonality and more expanded CD8+ clones.

With respect to this clone: The target antigen is unknown. Gene names denote mouse genes. From the germline J gene comes the end of the CDR3, since the read stops 4 residues before it.

Isolated RNA was reverse transcribed into cDNA used as the sequencing template. Only in-frame clones appear in the TCRdb table, and some are missing; sequencing was by immunoSEQ multiplex PCR. The data show more than 250,000 clones, none appearing only once, with 1.2% held by the ten largest. V lost 0 bases, J lost 3 bases, and 6 bases lay in between. Germline lookup yields CDR1 NSQYPW and CDR2 LRSPGD (reference sequence). The CDR3 extends over 14 amino acids. Cutaneous lymph nodes were pooled and cells sorted by CD4, CD8alpha, NKG2D, NKG2ACE and more. The TCR sequence derives from a C3H/HeJ mouse with alopecia areata. Strain haplotype at MHC: H2-k. Input material: CD4+ T cells sorted from a lymph node. The chain joins TRBV1 to TRBJ2-1; no clear D. The CDR3: CTCSAEVIYAEQFF. The covered CDR3 bases are TGCACCTGCAGTGCAGAGGTCATCTATGCT. Complete variable domain (other parts from reference TRBV1 and TRBJ2-1): VTLLEQNPRWRLVPRGQAVNLRCILKNSQYPWMSWYQQDLQKQLQWLFTLRSPGDKEVKSLPGADYLATRVTDTELRLQVANMSQGRTLYCTCSAEVIYAEQFFGPGTRLTVL.